Reported below is one TCR beta chain. V lost 7 bases to trimming and J lost 1 base, with 16 bases between them. Germline CDR1 SEHNR, CDR2 FQNEAQ (reference sequence). This CDR3 is 15 amino acids long. This entry comes from a study of blood T cell repertoires in COVID-19. Looking at the study overall: Material from acute and convalescent COVID-19 was sourced from the United States, Italy and Spain. The cDNA or gDNA used as material had been derived from T cells, B-cell-depleted T cells, or PBMCs.

TCRdb's table, derived via immunoSEQ multiplex PCR, lists solely in-frame clones and lacks some. The sample shows around 13,000 clones, less than 90% of them seen only once. The sequenced sample consisted of peripheral blood. This chain uses TRBV7-9 with TRBJ1-1; D unresolved. This TCR was recovered from a man older than 75 with acute or convalescent COVID-19. CDR3 protein: CASTPLAVTNTEAFF. The CDR3 bases are TGTGCCAGCACCCCCCTGGCAGTTACGAACACTGAAGCTTTCTTT.